This TCR beta chain was sequenced during a study of cytomegalovirus exposure and HLA in healthy donors. Study observations and caveats: The records held CMV serostatus as the only immune exposure information. For TCR beta chains, V- and J-gene trimming was later linked to a missense DCLRE1C variant. Researchers counted approximately 160 TCR beta chains as cytomegalovirus-associated.

The PCR made use of 60 Vbeta and 13 Jbeta primers. Measured with immunoSEQ multiplex PCR; TCRdb has only the in-frame clones, and not every one. The data show about 130,000 clones, with around 80% seen just once and approximately 1.7% held by the top ten. Note on this clone: As yet, its antigen is unknown.

The sequence was collected from a woman aged 50 to 60 in good health and CMV-seronegative. The sample comprised PBMCs.

The DNA of the CDR3 is TGTGCCAGCAGCGTAGAGGACAGGGGGAATGAAAAACTGTTTTTT. Residues: CASSVEDRGNEKLFF. The chain links TRBV9 to TRBJ1-4; TRBD1 agrees at 10 bases. CDR1 and CDR2 from the germline V gene are SGDLS and YYNGEE. The CDR3 is made up of 15 amino acids. V lost 0 bases to trimming and J lost 5 bases; unmatched junction nucleotides: 1.